This TCR beta chain was profiled in a study of blood T cell repertoires in COVID-19. Turning to the study itself: Specimens from acute and convalescent COVID-19 originated in the United States, Italy and Spain. The analysed material was cDNA or gDNA that came from T cells, B-cell-depleted T cells, or PBMCs.

Only a few counts were recorded for this clone. Authors' methods: By means of reference gene primer amplification, nucleated cell counts were estimated. Measured with immunoSEQ multiplex PCR; TCRdb has only the in-frame clones, and not every one. The V and J calls and clone size are taken from that table; D and trimming were inferred from the DNA. The table includes about 26,000 clones, around 60% detected once. Germline V gene lookup returns CDR1 GTSNPN and CDR2 SVGIG (reference sequence). The V gene lost 3 bases and the J gene lost 4 bases, with 19 bases spanning the gap. CDR3 size: 16 residues. This chain connects TRBV30 to TRBJ1-5; the D gene is possibly TRBD1 (5 bases). This clonotype was obtained from a man aged 55 to 69 with active or convalescent COVID-19. Specimen: peripheral blood. DNA for the CDR3: TGTGCCTGGAGCCGAAAGGTCAGGGACTATAATCAGCCCCAGCATTTT. It codes for CAWSRKVRDYNQPQHF. The full variable domain, completed using reference TRBV30 and TRBJ1-5, is SQTIHQWPATLVQPVGSPLSLECTVEGTSNPNLYWYRQAAGRGLQLLFYSVGIGQISSEVPQNLSASRPQDRQFILSSKKLLLSDSGFYLCAWSRKVRDYNQPQHFGDGTRLSIL.